This is a list of T cell receptor beta chains from one sample in a study of T cell repertoires in cytomegalovirus infection. Their cognate antigens are unknown. Each CDR3 protein gets one entry after TCRdb re-called the reads with MiXCR. The sample has some 940,000 distinct CDR3 sequences, approximately 32% seen once; the top ten hold 13%. Material: cultured CD8+ T cells from PBMCs, obtained from culture after CMV antigen stimulation. The source of these receptors is a human donor in good health (CMV status not recorded). Some clones in this sample may be carry-over from other donors' samples. Each CDR3 is given without its conserved first and last residue.

j_call: TRBJ2-2
v_call: TRBV27
cdr3_aa: ASTYGPTGELF

j_call: TRBJ2-2
v_call: TRBV20-1
cdr3_aa: SARGSVMGRRSGELF

j_call: TRBJ1-6
v_call: TRBV12-5
cdr3_aa: ASGFDRGSGPLH

j_call: TRBJ2-1
v_call: TRBV5-5
cdr3_aa: ASSRTSGAYFSYNEQF

j_call: TRBJ1-1
v_call: TRBV19
cdr3_aa: ASSERTANTEAF

j_call: TRBJ2-7
v_call: TRBV2
cdr3_aa: AGRGRRYEQY

j_call: TRBJ2-7
v_call: TRBV11-2
cdr3_aa: ASSLGSVSYEQY

j_call: TRBJ2-1
v_call: TRBV6-1
cdr3_aa: ASSEYRLGNEQF

j_call: TRBJ2-3
v_call: TRBV5-6
cdr3_aa: TSSLMLAGVATQY

j_call: TRBJ2-1
v_call: TRBV15
cdr3_aa: ATSREVRGRGNEQF

j_call: TRBJ1-1
v_call: TRBV7-9
cdr3_aa: ASSLEPDRVNTEAF

j_call: TRBJ1-3
v_call: TRBV7-8
cdr3_aa: ASSFFQTGNTIY

j_call: TRBJ2-5
v_call: TRBV7-9
cdr3_aa: ASSFPSSGETQY

j_call: TRBJ1-1
v_call: TRBV6-5
cdr3_aa: ASSYEMEGRNTEAF

j_call: TRBJ1-1
v_call: TRBV5-1
cdr3_aa: ASSRTGYGTEAF

j_call: TRBJ1-6
v_call: TRBV27
cdr3_aa: ASSLVGQSSYNSPLH

j_call: TRBJ2-4
v_call: TRBV28
cdr3_aa: ASSSPGQGNIQY

j_call: TRBJ2-1
v_call: TRBV19
cdr3_aa: ATLDRGGGNEQF

j_call: TRBJ1-1
v_call: TRBV7-9
cdr3_aa: ASSLPLRGLPNTEAF

j_call: TRBJ2-2
v_call: TRBV24-1
cdr3_aa: ATSDLGTGELF

j_call: TRBJ2-7
v_call: TRBV7-8
cdr3_aa: ASSSRTSGGSYEQY

j_call: TRBJ1-1
v_call: TRBV7-9
cdr3_aa: ASSPRTESDTEAF

j_call: TRBJ1-5
v_call: TRBV6-6
cdr3_aa: ASSYSQKVQH

j_call: TRBJ2-5
v_call: TRBV24-1
cdr3_aa: ATSDLRASQETQY

j_call: TRBJ2-3
v_call: TRBV12-3/TRBV12-4
cdr3_aa: ASIRTYTDTQY

j_call: TRBJ1-4
v_call: TRBV14
cdr3_aa: ASSQARAWNEKLF

j_call: TRBJ1-1
v_call: TRBV29-1
cdr3_aa: SVEYGNTEAF

j_call: TRBJ1-2
v_call: TRBV7-2
cdr3_aa: ASSLNTGVYGYT

j_call: TRBJ2-2
v_call: TRBV6-5
cdr3_aa: ASSYSAGWAGELF

j_call: TRBJ1-1
v_call: TRBV6-2/TRBV6-3
cdr3_aa: ASIYRPEAEAF

j_call: TRBJ2-3
v_call: TRBV9
cdr3_aa: ASSVGERRGGLH

j_call: TRBJ2-1
v_call: TRBV4-1
cdr3_aa: ASSHYTDSEQF

j_call: TRBJ1-4
v_call: TRBV6-8
cdr3_aa: ASSLTGDNEKLF

j_call: TRBJ1-4
v_call: TRBV12-3/TRBV12-4
cdr3_aa: ASRPRTGMDEKLF

j_call: TRBJ2-2
v_call: TRBV7-9
cdr3_aa: ASSLASQPGELF

j_call: TRBJ2-3
v_call: TRBV5-1
cdr3_aa: ASSLYRVSTDTQY

j_call: TRBJ1-1
v_call: TRBV4-1
cdr3_aa: ASSQNRGPGTEAF

j_call: TRBJ1-1
v_call: TRBV13
cdr3_aa: ASSLTGPQAYTEAF

j_call: TRBJ2-1
v_call: TRBV7-9
cdr3_aa: ASRKDSSSYNEQF

j_call: TRBJ1-5
v_call: TRBV2
cdr3_aa: ASSEGVHGNQPQH

j_call: TRBJ2-5
v_call: TRBV2
cdr3_aa: ASSDSRRGPPYQETQY

j_call: TRBJ2-3
v_call: TRBV7-6
cdr3_aa: ASSLATSAIPGTDTQY

j_call: TRBJ2-1
v_call: TRBV27
cdr3_aa: ASSPNGEGEQF

j_call: TRBJ1-3
v_call: TRBV7-2
cdr3_aa: ASSADRVISGNTIY

j_call: TRBJ2-7
v_call: TRBV14
cdr3_aa: ASSHMRLAGDEQY

j_call: TRBJ1-2
v_call: TRBV12-5
cdr3_aa: ASGPHGGGPHGYGYT

j_call: TRBJ1-2
v_call: TRBV28
cdr3_aa: ASSFHEQGAQGYT

j_call: TRBJ1-5
v_call: TRBV7-9
cdr3_aa: ASSFSGAGSNQPQH

j_call: TRBJ2-3
v_call: TRBV12-3/TRBV12-4
cdr3_aa: ASSVVGGPDTQY

j_call: TRBJ1-2
v_call: TRBV7-9
cdr3_aa: ASSLTRTSLYGYT

j_call: TRBJ2-3
v_call: TRBV7-6
cdr3_aa: ASSFTGSHTDTQY

j_call: TRBJ2-7
v_call: TRBV7-9
cdr3_aa: ASTTEGGTTTSEQY